This T cell receptor (beta chain) derives from a study of post-analysis software for immune sequencing data. Findings of the study overall: There were five TRBV segments more frequent in patients than controls, and TRBV5-6, TRBV5-1 and TRBV20-1 were among them.

This CDR3 has 13 amino acids. V was trimmed by 2 bases and J by 0 bases, leaving 5 bases between them. The germline V gene encodes CDR1 SGHTA and CDR2 FQGNSA. This clonotype has only a few counts. Antigen specificity is unknown. TCR beta cDNA libraries included unique molecular identifiers. TCRdb independently ran MiXCR on the PCR reads; one entry per CDR3 protein. The sample lists hundreds of thousands of distinct CDR3 sequences; roughly 29% were seen once. The sequence was collected from a girl under 18 with multiple sclerosis. Sequenced sample: blood. The rearrangement links TRBV7-2 to TRBJ2-7; D gene uncertain. The DNA of the CDR3 is TGTGCCAGCAGCTTAAGGGACTCCTACGAGCAGTACTTC. This sequence encodes CASSLRDSYEQYF.